These 23 T cell receptor beta chains share one sample of origin, sequenced in a study of blood T cell repertoires in COVID-19 (dated by TCRdb to between 2020 and 2021). The method behind the library was the immunoSEQ multiplex PCR assay. TCRdb obtained this table from immuneACCESS and retained in-frame rearrangements with V and J assigned. These tables miss some clones; where compared with another copy, unresolved V genes account for less than half of the shortfall, and the remainder is unexplained. This sample holds 120,000 or so clones; approximately 65% were observed only once. Jointly, the top ten make up about 8.3% of the sample. The sample was peripheral blood. The receptors stem from a woman aged 55-70 years with acute or convalescent COVID-19.

This rearrangement joins TRBV19 to TRBJ2-7; tentative D call: TRBD2 (5 bases). V shed 8 bases and J shed 0 bases, with 11 bases lying between them. The CDR3 runs 13 residues. CDR1 is LNHDA, CDR2 SQIVND, per germline (reference sequence). The CDR3 loop reads CASSSGISYEQYF. The CDR3 DNA reads as TGTGCCAGTTCGTCCGGGATCTCCTACGAGCAGTACTTC.

V is TRBV2 and J is TRBJ1-3, with no clear D. CDR1 and CDR2 (germline): SNHLY, FYNNEI. V lost 5 bases to trimming and J lost 3 bases, with 14 bases between them. The CDR3 sequence is 15 residues long. The CDR3 coding sequence is TGTGCCAGCAGTCCCCAGGCGTACGTTGGAAACACCATATATTTT. This gives the protein CASSPQAYVGNTIYF.

This chain uses TRBV28 with TRBJ1-2; D is undetermined. Trimming removed 6 bases at V and 5 bases at J, with 10 bases between. CDR1 is MDHEN, CDR2 SYDVKM, per germline. The CDR3 has 12 residues. The chain's CDR3 is CASSPPGYGYTF. The CDR3 DNA sequence: TGTGCCAGCAGCCCTCCGGGGTATGGCTACACCTTC.

In nucleotides, the CDR3 is TGTGCCAGCAGCCAAGAGGTGGGACAGAGAAACTATGGCTACACCTTC. This codes for CASSQEVGQRNYGYTF. The J gene is TRBJ1-2, the V gene TRBV3-1 (or the pseudogene TRBV3-2); 7 positions match TRBD1. Germline V lookup: CDR1 LGHDT, CDR2 YNNKEL (reference sequence). Germline trimming cut 0 bases from V and 2 bases from J; bases unmatched to any gene: 6. This CDR3 region has 16 residues.

This chain links TRBV2 with TRBJ1-2; 9 positions agree with TRBD1. Germline V gene lookup returns CDR1 SNHLY and CDR2 FYNNEI. Trimming removed 5 bases from V and 8 bases from J; junction bases left unmatched: 6. The CDR3 spans 13 residues. The CDR3 bases are TGTGCCAGCAGTTTTACAGGGGGCCGGGGCTACACCTTC. Protein sequence: CASSFTGGRGYTF.

The chain uses TRBV3-1 (or the pseudogene TRBV3-2) and TRBJ2-5; 12 nucleotides align to TRBD2. The CDR3 totals 15 residues. V lost 4 bases, J lost 2 bases, and 2 bases stayed unmatched. The germline CDR1 and CDR2 sequences are LGHDT and YNNKEL (reference sequence). In DNA form, the CDR3 reads TGTGCCAGCAGCCTCGGACTAGCGGGGCAAGAGACCCAGTACTTC. Its protein product is CASSLGLAGQETQYF.

This clone was observed a few times. At the DNA level, this CDR3 is encoded by other sequences in the same sample as well. This chain uses TRBV27 with TRBJ1-1; 11 positions agree with TRBD1. CDR1 MNHEY and CDR2 SMNVEV come from the germline V gene (reference sequence). The CDR3 sequence is 15 residues long. Losses at the gene ends were 6 bases for V and 3 bases for J; bases not matched to a gene: 6. The DNA for the CDR3 is TGTGCCAGCAGAGGACAGGGGGCGCGAGACACTGAAGCTTTCTTT. Encoded protein: CASRGQGARDTEAFF.

V and J are TRBV7-9 and TRBJ2-1; D might be TRBD1 (6 bases). Trimming stripped 6 bases from V and 5 bases from J, with 11 bases between. The CDR3 has 13 residues. Germline V lookup: CDR1 SEHNR, CDR2 FQNEAQ (reference sequence). CDR3 sequence: CASSFGQHNEQFF. The CDR3 bases are TGTGCCAGCAGTTTCGGACAGCACAATGAGCAGTTCTTC.

The rearrangement uses TRBV19 and TRBJ1-1; 8 bases match TRBD1. Per the germline V gene, CDR1 is LNHDA and CDR2 is SQIVND (reference sequence). The CDR3 is 13 amino acids. Trimming cost V 6 bases and J 8 bases; bases outside gene matches: 8. The CDR3 bases are TGTGCCAGTAGGCCAGGGGGCATGGGGGAAGCTTTCTTT. This sequence encodes CASRPGGMGEAFF. The full variable domain, with the rest looked up from reference TRBV19 and TRBJ1-1, is DGGITQSPKYLFRKEGQNVTLSCEQNLNHDAMYWYRQDPGQGLRLIYYSQIVNDFQKGDIAEGYSVSREKKESFPLTVTSAQKNPTAFYLCASRPGGMGEAFFGQGTRLTVV.

The V and J genes are TRBV4-3 and TRBJ1-1; D gene uncertain. V lost 4 bases and J lost 3, with 15 bases in between. Germline lookup yields CDR1 LGHNA and CDR2 YSLEER. This CDR3 contains 15 residues. The CDR3 coding sequence is TGCGCCAGCAGCCCCCAATGGGCCGGGGACACTGAAGCTTTCTTT. Translating it yields CASSPQWAGDTEAFF.

This clone was detected once. V is TRBV5-1 and J is TRBJ2-2, with TRBD2 matching 11 bases. The V and J ends lost 8 bases and 4 bases, in that order; junction bases with no gene match: 7. CDR3 size: 15 residues. Germline V gene data show CDR1 as SGHRS and CDR2 as YFSETQ. The CDR3 DNA sequence: TGCGCCAGTGCGGAGGGGACTAGCGGCACCGGGGAGCTGTTTTTT. It yields the protein CASAEGTSGTGELFF. The full variable domain, rest sourced from reference TRBV5-1 and TRBJ2-2, is KAGVTQTPRYLIKTRGQQVTLSCSPISGHRSVSWYQQTPGQGLQFLFEYFSETQRNKGNFPGRFSGRQFSNSRSEMNVSTLELGDSALYLCASAEGTSGTGELFFGEGSRLTVL.

This rearrangement joins TRBV5-8 to TRBJ1-4, with a weak D call TRBD1 (6 bases). Germline V CDR1 and CDR2: SGHTS, YDEGEE. The CDR3 is made up of 15 amino acids. V was cut by 0 bases and J by 8 bases, with 14 bases left in between. DNA for the CDR3: TGTGCCAGCAGCTTGGTGGGGGGGGCTGGGGAAAAACTGTTTTTT. It is translated as CASSLVGGAGEKLFF. The full variable domain, rest sourced from reference TRBV5-8 and TRBJ1-4, is EAGVTQSPTHLIKTRGQQATLRCSPISGHTSVYWYQQALGLGLQFLLWYDEGEERNRGNFPPRFSGRQFPNYSSELNVNALELEDSALYLCASSLVGGAGEKLFFGSGTQLSVL.

The chain carries TRBV5-1 and TRBJ2-1, with D perhaps matching TRBD2 (5 bases). The V end lost 4 bases, the J end lost 3 bases, and 11 bases lay between the germline ends. CDR3 length equals 14 residues. Germline V gene sequence: CDR1 SGHRS, CDR2 YFSETQ. DNA for the CDR3: TGCGCCAGCAGCGAGCCGGGAATCTACAATGAGCAGTTCTTC. Translation gives CASSEPGIYNEQFF. The entire variable domain, with the rest obtained from reference TRBV5-1 and TRBJ2-1, is as follows: KAGVTQTPRYLIKTRGQQVTLSCSPISGHRSVSWYQQTPGQGLQFLFEYFSETQRNKGNFPGRFSGRQFSNSRSEMNVSTLELGDSALYLCASSEPGIYNEQFFGPGTRLTVL.

This chain links TRBV29-1 with TRBJ1-5; a possible D gene is TRBD1 (5 bases). Looked up from germline, CDR1 is SQVTM and CDR2 is ANQGSEA. The CDR3 is 12 residues long. Trimming shortened V by 5 bases and J by 12 bases, and 17 bases separated the two germline ends. The CDR3 sequence is CSVLKHGGGQHF. For the CDR3, the DNA is TGCAGCGTTCTGAAGCATGGGGGGGGCCAGCATTTT.

The chain couples TRBV6-5 to TRBJ1-5, with a tentative D call TRBD1 (6 bases). The CDR3 extends over 14 amino acids. CDR1 MNHEY and CDR2 SVGAGI come from the germline V gene. The V end was cut by 7 bases, the J end by 0 bases, with 10 bases between. CDR3 protein: CASTRDNSNQPQHF. The CDR3 coding sequence is TGTGCCAGCACCCGGGACAATAGCAATCAGCCCCAGCATTTT.

The chain is built from TRBV27 and TRBJ1-4; 7 bases align to TRBD1. The length of the CDR3 is 13 residues. V lost 3 bases and J lost 7; bases outside the gene matches: 2. Per the germline V gene, CDR1 is MNHEY and CDR2 is SMNVEV (reference sequence). The CDR3 here is CASSFRGVEKLFF. The CDR3 DNA is TGTGCCAGCAGTTTCAGGGGGGTTGAAAAACTGTTTTTT.

This clone was seen a single time. V and J are TRBV5-1 and TRBJ1-1; D is ambiguous. Germline lookup yields CDR1 SGHRS and CDR2 YFSETQ. The V and J ends lost 4 bases and 4 bases respectively, with 14 bases between them. The CDR3 is made up of 14 amino acids. The CDR3 nucleotides are TGCGCCAGCAGCACGGACTTGTGGGGCACTGAAGCTTTCTTT. Amino acid sequence: CASSTDLWGTEAFF.

V gene TRBV28 combines with J gene TRBJ1-1; D perhaps matches TRBD1 (5 bases). The ends were cut back, 7 bases at V and 5 bases at J, with 17 bases in the middle. This CDR3 region has 14 residues. The germline gives CDR1 MDHEN, CDR2 SYDVKM. CDR3 DNA sequence: TGTGCCAGCAAACCCTATCCAGGGAAAACTGAAGCTTTCTTT. Residues: CASKPYPGKTEAFF.

The chain joins TRBV19 to TRBJ1-2; perhaps TRBD1 as D (5 bases). Trimming cost V 0 bases and J 2 bases, with 10 bases left between them. Germline V CDR1 and CDR2: LNHDA, SQIVND (reference sequence). The CDR3 is 15 residues long. The chain's CDR3 is CASSIDSSGNYGYTF. The CDR3 bases are TGTGCCAGTAGTATAGATAGTTCAGGGAACTATGGCTACACCTTC. Variable domain in full (rest from reference TRBV19 and TRBJ1-2): DGGITQSPKYLFRKEGQNVTLSCEQNLNHDAMYWYRQDPGQGLRLIYYSQIVNDFQKGDIAEGYSVSREKKESFPLTVTSAQKNPTAFYLCASSIDSSGNYGYTFGSGTRLTVV.

The chain employs TRBV10-3 and TRBJ1-3; 10 nucleotides line up with TRBD1. CDR1 and CDR2 (germline): ENHRY, SYGVKD. The CDR3 runs 15 residues. Trimming removed 4 bases from V and 2 bases from J; junction bases left unmatched: 2. CDR3 sequence: CAISGDRGPGNTIYF. In nucleotides, the CDR3 is TGTGCCATCAGTGGGGACAGGGGCCCTGGAAACACCATATATTTT.

This clone was observed a few times. V and J are TRBV3-1 (or the pseudogene TRBV3-2) and TRBJ1-6; TRBD1 agrees at 11 bases. In germline, CDR1 is LGHDT, CDR2 YNNKEL (reference sequence). This CDR3 region has 18 residues. Unmatched junction bases numbered 9, after V lost 6 bases and J lost 2 bases. The CDR3 is CASRHHRTGGAYNSPLHF. CDR3 bases: TGTGCCAGCAGACATCACAGGACAGGGGGCGCCTATAATTCACCCCTCCACTTT.

This clone was counted a few times. The rearrangement links TRBV3-1 (or the pseudogene TRBV3-2) to TRBJ2-7; D uncertain. Germline-derived CDR1 and CDR2 are LGHDT and YNNKEL (reference sequence). V gave up 2 bases and J gave up 12 bases, with 14 bases separating them. The CDR3 sequence is 12 residues long. The CDR3 DNA sequence: TGTGCCAGCAGCCAAAGCACAGTCCCCCTGTACTTC. Translation gives CASSQSTVPLYF.

The V gene is TRBV5-5, the J gene TRBJ1-1; D is unclear. Germline lookup yields CDR1 SGHKS and CDR2 YYEKEE (reference sequence). The CDR3 loop spans 15 amino acids. V shed 3 bases and J shed 0 bases, with 12 bases lying between them. The CDR3 DNA reads as TGTGCCAGCAGCTCTCACGGTCTAATGAACACTGAAGCTTTCTTT. Translated, it gives CASSSHGLMNTEAFF.